This T cell receptor beta chain was captured in a study of blood T cell repertoires in COVID-19. On the study more broadly: COVID-19 samples, acute and convalescent, were from the United States, Italy and Spain. Sample material is recorded as cDNA or gDNA derived from T cells, B-cell-depleted T cells, or PBMCs.

This clone was counted a few times. Per the study methods: Amplified reference gene primers provided the basis for estimating nucleated cell counts. The table came from immunoSEQ multiplex PCR; TCRdb's copy has only in-frame clones and leaves some out. V and J calls and clone size are given by that table; D and trimming were obtained from the DNA. Of approximately 500,000 clones listed, 80% to 90% are singletons. Deletions cut 5 bases from V and 3 bases from J, with 10 bases between. The CDR3 is made up of 13 amino acids. Germline V gene data show CDR1 as LNHDA and CDR2 as SQIVND (reference sequence).

The TCR sequence derives from a human donor in a cohort sampled during active COVID-19. This sequence joins TRBV19 and TRBJ1-1; a possible D gene is TRBD1 (5 bases). Material: peripheral blood. The CDR3 bases are TGTGCCAGTAGTCCGGGGGATTACACTGAAGCTTTCTTT. Translating it yields CASSPGDYTEAFF.